This section outlines one T cell receptor beta chain sequence together with its context. Its antigen remains unidentified. These data belong to a study of beta chain features in type 1 diabetes. General observations from the study: Shorter TCRB CDR3s, moderately but significantly so, were found in Type 1 diabetes patients in all four CD4+ subsets.

Investigators reverse transcribed all isolated RNA, so they sequenced expressed TCRB transcripts. Clones were sequenced by immunoSEQ multiplex PCR, and TCRdb holds only the in-frame ones, with some missing. The sample includes 600,000 or so clones, 11% to 15% of them seen just once. In germline, CDR1 is MNHEY, CDR2 SMNVEV (reference sequence). Trimming stripped 4 bases from V and 8 bases from J, with 14 bases between. The length of the CDR3 is 13 residues. Sequencing was carried out using naive CD4+ T cells from blood. The V gene is TRBV27, the J gene TRBJ1-2; unclear D gene. This TCR derives from a man aged 18 to 29 with type 1 diabetes. The CDR3 DNA reads as TGTGCCAGCAGTTCCCTAACCTCCGGGGGCTACACCTTC. Encoded protein: CASSSLTSGGYTF.